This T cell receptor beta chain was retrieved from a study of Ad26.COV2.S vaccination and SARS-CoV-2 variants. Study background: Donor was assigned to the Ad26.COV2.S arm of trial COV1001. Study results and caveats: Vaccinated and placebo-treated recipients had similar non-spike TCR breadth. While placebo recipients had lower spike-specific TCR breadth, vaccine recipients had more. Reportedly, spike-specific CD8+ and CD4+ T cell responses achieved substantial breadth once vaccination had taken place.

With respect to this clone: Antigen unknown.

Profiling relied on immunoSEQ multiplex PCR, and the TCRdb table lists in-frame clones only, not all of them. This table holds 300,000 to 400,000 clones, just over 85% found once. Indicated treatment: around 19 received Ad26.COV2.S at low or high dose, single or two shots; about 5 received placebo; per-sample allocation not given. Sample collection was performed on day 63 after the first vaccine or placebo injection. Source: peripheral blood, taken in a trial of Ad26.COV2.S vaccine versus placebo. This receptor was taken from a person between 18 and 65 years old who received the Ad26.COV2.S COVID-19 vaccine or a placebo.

CDR3 loop: CASSKTGSSNQPQHF. The CDR3 DNA reads as TGTGCCAGCAGCAAGACAGGGAGCAGTAATCAGCCCCAGCATTTT. This rearrangement joins TRBV6-2 or TRBV6-3 to TRBJ1-5; 7 bases match TRBD1. This CDR3 is 15 amino acids long. Germline CDR1 MNHEY, CDR2 SVGEGT. The trim removed 6 bases at V and 4 bases at J, leaving 9 bases unmatched.